One and the same sample provided the 31 T cell receptor beta chains below, sequenced in a study of shared clonotypes between healthy human individuals. TCRdb keeps only in-frame clones here, not all; method: immunoSEQ multiplex PCR. Of some 2,000,000 clones in the sample, 90% to 97% were seen once. The sequencing input was naive CD4+ T cells sorted from blood. Subset: CD45RA+ positively selected. These receptors originate from a man in his late teens or twenties in good health.

The chain is built from TRBV2 and TRBJ2-7; a weak D match, TRBD1 (5 bases). The V gene lost 7 bases and the J gene lost 4 bases, with 8 bases spanning the gap. Germline lookup yields CDR1 SNHLY and CDR2 FYNNEI. CDR3 size: 11 residues. CDR3 coding DNA: TGTGCCAGCACCCCAGGGTACGAGCAGTACTTC. The encoded protein is CASTPGYEQYF.

About this clone: Other DNA sequences in this specimen translate into the identical CDR3. The chain recombines TRBV6-6 with TRBJ2-3, with 14 nucleotides matching TRBD2. The ends lost 2 bases at V and 4 bases at J; junction bases unmatched: 2. Germline-derived CDR1 and CDR2 are MNHNY and SVGAGI (reference sequence). The CDR3 is made up of 16 amino acids. The CDR3 spells CASSYGLAGGPDTQYF. CDR3 in DNA: TGTGCCAGCAGTTACGGACTAGCGGGAGGTCCAGATACGCAGTATTTT.

V and J are TRBV4-1 and TRBJ1-1; possibly TRBD1 for D (5 bases). Germline V lookup: CDR1 MGHRA, CDR2 YSYEKL. This CDR3 spans 18 amino acids. V dropped 1 base and J dropped 5 bases, with 23 bases sitting between them. The CDR3 coding sequence is TGCGCCAGCAGCCAAGTTAGCGGGGCCGGAAAGGGTGGAACTGAAGCTTTCTTT. This translates into CASSQVSGAGKGGTEAFF.

A single count supports this clone. The chain couples TRBV5-4 to TRBJ1-5; TRBD1 aligns across 8 bases. The V gene end was trimmed by 0 bases and the J gene end by 4 bases; junction bases not matched to a gene: 3. The CDR3 is 15 amino acids. CDR1 is SGHNT, CDR2 YYREEE, per germline (reference sequence). CDR3 region: CASSLGTGRNQPQHF. The CDR3 nucleotides read TGTGCCAGCAGCTTGGGGACAGGGAGAAATCAGCCCCAGCATTTT. Complete variable domain (other parts from reference TRBV5-4 and TRBJ1-5): ETGVTQSPTHLIKTRGQQVTLRCSSQSGHNTVSWYQQALGQGPQFIFQYYREEENGRGNFPPRFSGLQFPNYSSELNVNALELDDSALYLCASSLGTGRNQPQHFGDGTRLSIL.

The chain employs TRBV25-1 and TRBJ1-6; no reliable D call. Germline V gene lookup returns CDR1 MGHDK and CDR2 SYGVNS. The CDR3 totals 11 residues. V lost 0 bases, J lost 17 bases, and 8 bases lay in between. The CDR3 loop is CASSEYMVIHF. The CDR3 nucleotides are TGTGCCAGCAGTGAATATATGGTCATCCACTTT.

The genes are TRBV9 and TRBJ1-1, with 8 nucleotides matching TRBD1. Germline assignment: CDR1 SGDLS and CDR2 YYNGEE. The CDR3 has 14 residues. The V gene end was trimmed by 6 bases and the J gene end by 2 bases; junction bases not matched to a gene: 6. CDR3 in amino acids: CASNPTGVNTEAFF. CDR3 sequence (DNA): TGTGCCAGCAATCCGACAGGGGTTAACACTGAAGCTTTCTTT.

The rearrangement uses TRBV5-4 and TRBJ1-1; possibly TRBD1 for D (5 bases). V was trimmed by 5 bases and J by 0 bases, leaving 8 bases between them. The CDR3 covers 13 residues. Per the germline V gene, CDR1 is SGHNT and CDR2 is YYREEE (reference sequence). In nucleotides, the CDR3 is TGTGCCAGCAGAACAGGTTTGAACACTGAAGCTTTCTTT. This codes for CASRTGLNTEAFF.

V and J are TRBV9 and TRBJ1-5; 7 bases map to TRBD1. This CDR3 spans 15 amino acids. CDR1 and CDR2 (germline): SGDLS, YYNGEE. Trimming cost V 4 bases and J 5 bases; bases outside gene matches: 9. Here the CDR3 reads CASSLGTGVDQPQHF. The CDR3 DNA is TGTGCCAGCAGCTTAGGAACAGGGGTCGATCAGCCCCAGCATTTT.

On this clone: Additional DNA sequences in this sample encode the identical CDR3. The V call is TRBV14, the J call TRBJ2-7; 7 bases line up with TRBD1. This CDR3 has 14 amino acids. CDR1 SGHDN and CDR2 FVKESK come from the germline V gene. The trim removed 1 base at V and 1 base at J, leaving 1 base unmatched. The CDR3 DNA reads TGTGCCAGCAGCCAAGCGGGACAGTCCTACGAGCAGTACTTC. Amino acid sequence: CASSQAGQSYEQYF.

A word on this clone: Other DNA sequences in the same sample also yield this CDR3. This chain uses TRBV6-5 with TRBJ2-2; D is unclear. This CDR3 contains 12 residues. V was shortened by 6 bases and J by 6 bases, with 8 bases between the two germline ends. The V gene's germline CDR1 is MNHEY and CDR2 SVGAGI. The CDR3 reads CASSPPAGELFF. For the CDR3, the DNA is TGTGCCAGCAGCCCCCCCGCCGGGGAGCTGTTTTTT.

V is TRBV10-3 and J is TRBJ2-1, with 11 bases aligning to TRBD2. Per the germline V gene, CDR1 is ENHRY and CDR2 is SYGVKD. The CDR3 loop spans 16 amino acids. Germline trimming cut 4 bases from V and 6 bases from J; bases unmatched to any gene: 8. The CDR3 nucleotides are TGTGCCATCAGTGGACTAGCGGGAATAACCTCCAATGAGCAGTTCTTC. It yields the protein CAISGLAGITSNEQFF.

This sequence joins TRBV6-1 and TRBJ1-2, with 12 bases matching TRBD1. The germline V gene has CDR1 MNHNS and CDR2 SASEGT. The CDR3 is 15 amino acids. The ends lost 1 base at V and 4 bases at J; junction bases unmatched: 1. In DNA form, the CDR3 reads TGTGCCAGCAGTGAAGGGGACAGGGGGCCCTATGGCTACACCTTC. This translates into CASSEGDRGPYGYTF.

The chain joins TRBV6-5 to TRBJ1-2; tentative D call: TRBD1 (5 bases). The CDR3 spans 15 residues. Germline assignment: CDR1 MNHEY and CDR2 SVGAGI. The V end lost 5 bases, the J end lost 4 bases, and 17 bases lay between the germline ends. As DNA, the CDR3 is TGTGCCAGCAGTCCCCTCGGGGGGACGGGCTATGGCTACACCTTC. Translation: CASSPLGGTGYGYTF.

The sample holds a few counts of this clone. This chain links TRBV15 with TRBJ2-1; D may be TRBD1 (6 bases). The germline V gene encodes CDR1 LNHNV and CDR2 YYDKDF (reference sequence). This CDR3 has 14 residues. Trimming left V 1 base short and J 6 bases short, with 10 bases between. CDR3 coding DNA: TGTGCCACCAGCAGAGGGGGGCCGGGCAATGAGCAGTTCTTC. This gives the protein CATSRGGPGNEQFF.

The CDR3 region has the DNA TGTGCTAGTGGTTCAGGACAAGGTCCCCAAGAGACCCAGTACTTC. As protein: CASGSGQGPQETQYF. This chain links TRBV12-5 with TRBJ2-5, with a weak D call TRBD1 (5 bases). The CDR3 is made up of 15 amino acids. The germline V gene encodes CDR1 LGHNT and CDR2 FRNRAP. V lost 4 bases to trimming and J lost 1 base, with 13 bases between them.

This sequence joins TRBV30 and TRBJ2-1, with 9 bases fitting TRBD1. CDR1 GTSNPN and CDR2 SVGIG come from the germline V gene (reference sequence). Unmatched junction bases numbered 13, after V lost 4 bases and J lost 9 bases. This CDR3 has 15 amino acids. DNA of the CDR3: TGTGCCTGGAACGATAAGGGACAGGGAATTCCTGAGCAGTTCTTC. This encodes CAWNDKGQGIPEQFF.

This clone occurred once. Additional DNA sequences in this sample encode the identical CDR3. The chain has TRBV7-2 and TRBJ2-5; 13 positions match TRBD2. V shed 4 bases, J shed 5 bases, and the junction held 1 base outside the gene matches. CDR3 length: 14 amino acids. Germline assignment: CDR1 SGHTA and CDR2 FQGNSA. DNA of the CDR3: TGTGCCAGCAGCTCACTAGCGGGAGGGGAGACCCAGTACTTC. Residues: CASSSLAGGETQYF.

The CDR3 loop is CAWTRTGGTDTQYF. CDR3 sequence (DNA): TGTGCCTGGACCCGGACAGGGGGCACAGATACGCAGTATTTT. This sequence joins TRBV30 and TRBJ2-3; 9 bases line up with TRBD1. V dropped 4 bases and J dropped 1; count of bases not matched to a gene: 3. The germline gives CDR1 GTSNPN, CDR2 SVGIG (reference sequence). CDR3 length: 14 amino acids.

The chain has TRBV6-6 and TRBJ2-7; D is possibly TRBD1 or TRBD2 (5 bases each). The CDR3 sequence is 13 residues long. CDR1 and CDR2 from the germline V gene are MNHNY and SVGAGI (reference sequence). The germline V and J ends were trimmed by 6 bases and 3 bases, with 12 bases remaining between them. CDR3 loop: CASSPGRIYEQYF. CDR3 in DNA: TGTGCCAGCAGCCCGGGACGGATCTACGAGCAGTACTTC.

The chain has TRBV6-5 and TRBJ2-5; D call uncertain. This CDR3 is 11 amino acids long. CDR1 and CDR2 (germline): MNHEY, SVGAGI. Trimming took 3 bases from V and 4 from J, leaving 3 bases between them. The CDR3 DNA is TGTGCCAGCAGTTATATAGAGACCCAGTACTTC. Translated, it gives CASSYIETQYF.

The chain combines TRBV2 with TRBJ2-1; the D is unclear. V was shortened by 7 bases and J by 6 bases, with 13 bases between the two germline ends. Looked up from germline, CDR1 is SNHLY and CDR2 is FYNNEI. The CDR3 extends over 13 amino acids. The CDR3: CASIASRINEQFF. DNA for the CDR3: TGTGCCAGCATTGCTTCTCGGATCAATGAGCAGTTCTTC.

This sequence joins TRBV4-1 and TRBJ1-5, with D hard to call. CDR3 length: 15 amino acids. Germline V CDR1 and CDR2: MGHRA, YSYEKL. Trimming left V 4 bases short and J 2 bases short, with 12 bases between. CDR3 DNA sequence: TGCGCCAGCAGCCTTCTACTCGGGGGCAATCAGCCCCAGCATTTT. This gives the protein CASSLLLGGNQPQHF.

The rearrangement links TRBV5-6 to TRBJ1-3; D unclear. The CDR3 runs to 14 residues. Germline V lookup: CDR1 SGHDT, CDR2 YYEEEE. V was pared by 0 bases and J by 4 bases, with 8 bases between. CDR3 residues: CASSLDRWGNTIYF. The CDR3 DNA sequence: TGTGCCAGCAGCTTGGACCGGTGGGGAAACACCATATATTTT.

The chain employs TRBV30 and TRBJ2-5; D remains ambiguous. Germline V lookup: CDR1 GTSNPN, CDR2 SVGIG (reference sequence). V was cut by 0 bases and J by 7 bases, with 15 bases left in between. The CDR3 contains 14 residues. CDR3 residues: CAWSVRGDLRTQYF. CDR3 DNA sequence: TGTGCCTGGAGTGTTCGTGGGGATCTCAGGACCCAGTACTTC.

Here the CDR3 reads CASIQYNSPLHF. The CDR3 DNA sequence: TGTGCCAGCATCCAGTATAATTCACCCCTCCACTTT. The J gene is TRBJ1-6, the V gene TRBV2; the D is unclear. Germline lookup yields CDR1 SNHLY and CDR2 FYNNEI. The CDR3 spans 12 residues. Trimming pared 7 bases from V and 4 bases from J, leaving 5 bases between.

This sequence joins TRBV29-1 and TRBJ1-3; D not certain. The germline V and J ends were trimmed by 4 bases and 0 bases, with 7 bases remaining between them. The CDR3 has 13 residues. The germline gives CDR1 SQVTM, CDR2 ANQGSEA. The CDR3, as DNA: TGCAGCGTTGCGGTGGACTCTGGAAACACCATATATTTT. It encodes CSVAVDSGNTIYF.

The chain is built from TRBV5-4 and TRBJ2-4; D is ambiguous. The CDR3 runs to 15 residues. Trimming took off 0 bases at V and 3 bases at J, with 10 bases between the two ends. Germline V CDR1 and CDR2: SGHNT, YYREEE (reference sequence). CDR3 residues: CASSLVGDGKNIQYF. CDR3 nucleotides: TGTGCCAGCAGCTTGGTAGGCGACGGCAAAAACATTCAGTACTTC.

This clone came up once. This chain uses TRBV28 with TRBJ1-2; D gene uncertain. CDR1 and CDR2 from the germline V gene are MDHEN and SYDVKM. The CDR3 covers 13 residues. V was pared by 6 bases and J by 0 bases, with 8 bases between. CDR3 in amino acids: CASRQRANYGYTF. CDR3 sequence (DNA): TGTGCCAGCAGGCAACGCGCTAACTATGGCTACACCTTC.

This clone was observed once. The chain combines TRBV29-1 with TRBJ2-3; 10 positions agree with TRBD2. In germline, CDR1 is SQVTM, CDR2 ANQGSEA. The CDR3 length is 15 residues. The V gene end was trimmed by 4 bases and the J gene end by 4 bases; junction bases not matched to a gene: 8. The CDR3 nucleotides are TGCAGCGTTGCTTCGGCTAGCGGGAGATCAGATACGCAGTATTTT. Translation gives CSVASASGRSDTQYF.

On this clone itself: Other DNA sequences in this specimen translate into the identical CDR3. This rearrangement joins TRBV30 to TRBJ2-7; 7 bases are a match to TRBD2. This CDR3 region has 14 residues. The germline CDR1 and CDR2 sequences are GTSNPN and SVGIG (reference sequence). Trimming cost V 5 bases and J 0 bases; bases outside gene matches: 7. The CDR3 DNA reads as TGTGCCTGGTCAACCGGGGGGAGCTCCTACGAGCAGTACTTC. Translating it yields CAWSTGGSSYEQYF.

Concerning this clone: Germline is not matched at one junction end, which may reflect a read error. CDR3 in DNA: TGTGCCAGCACCGTAGAAAGCGGACCCTACAATGAGCAGTTCTTC. It specifies CASTVESGPYNEQFF. The rearrangement uses TRBV9 and TRBJ2-1; possible D gene TRBD2, 5 bases. The CDR3 spans 15 residues. CDR1 SGDLS and CDR2 YYNGEE come from the germline V gene.